The 28 T cell receptor beta chains below come from one sample, sequenced in a study of naive and memory T cell subsets. The beta constant-region primer was an equimolar mix of two oligonucleotides covering TRBC1 and TRBC2. TCRdb analysed the UMI-ligation and nested PCR reads with MiXCR anew, one entry per CDR3 protein. The sample records about 21,000 distinct CDR3 sequences, approximately 11% being singletons. Sequencing input: central memory CD8+ T cells from blood. These receptors were obtained from a human donor in good health.

This clonotype was observed at least ten times. The rearrangement uses TRBV7-6 and TRBJ2-3; a possible D gene is TRBD2 (6 bases). The ends were cut back, 2 bases at V and 4 bases at J, with 16 bases in the middle. This CDR3 comprises 16 residues. CDR1 and CDR2 (germline): SGHVS, FNYEAQ. CDR3 nucleotide sequence: TGTGCCAGCAGCTTACAGTGGGACTCCAAGGCAGATACGCAGTATTTT. This encodes CASSLQWDSKADTQYF.

The rearrangement links TRBV28 to TRBJ2-3; TRBD2 agrees at 10 bases. CDR1 MDHEN and CDR2 SYDVKM come from the germline V gene. The CDR3 has 17 amino acids. The trim removed 2 bases at V and 0 bases at J, leaving 5 bases unmatched. The CDR3 loop is CASSLRTSGTSTDTQYF. DNA of the CDR3: TGTGCCAGCAGTTTAAGAACTAGCGGGACTAGCACAGATACGCAGTATTTT.

This clonotype came up many times. This chain links TRBV12-3 or TRBV12-4 with TRBJ2-7; maybe TRBD1 (5 bases). CDR3 length equals 15 residues. Deletions cut 1 base from V and 4 bases from J, with 14 bases between. CDR3 nucleotide sequence: TGTGCCAGCAGTTTAGGGGGCGTCCCCTTATACGAGCAGTACTTC. As protein: CASSLGGVPLYEQYF.

The chain carries TRBV20-1 and TRBJ2-7; D uncertain. The V end was cut by 0 bases, the J end by 2 bases, with 5 bases between. Germline CDR1 and CDR2: DFQATT and SNEGSKA (reference sequence). The length of the CDR3 is 12 residues. The CDR3 DNA is TGCAGTGCTAGAGATCTTGCCTACGAGCAGTACTTC. Residues: CSARDLAYEQYF.

This clonotype ranks as medium-sized. CDR3 sequence (DNA): TGTGCCAGCAGTGTTGGTCTGGGTGGAGTATCCTACGAGCAGTACTTC. This codes for CASSVGLGGVSYEQYF. V and J are TRBV2 and TRBJ2-7; D call uncertain. This CDR3 comprises 16 residues. The germline V gene encodes CDR1 SNHLY and CDR2 FYNNEI. V was pared by 4 bases and J by 1 base, with 17 bases between.

This clonotype is medium-sized. This chain links TRBV3-1 with TRBJ2-7, with 10 bases matching TRBD2. CDR3 length: 13 amino acids. Germline loops: CDR1 LGHDT, CDR2 YNNKEL (reference sequence). J gave up 6 bases and V 2 bases, and 1 base lay outside the gene matches. The CDR3 sequence: CASSQSSGSEQYF. CDR3 in DNA: TGTGCCAGCAGCCAATCTAGCGGGAGCGAGCAGTACTTC.

This clonotype was recorded at least ten times. The chain combines TRBV7-9 with TRBJ1-1; no reliable D call. CDR1 SEHNR and CDR2 FQNEAQ come from the germline V gene (reference sequence). The CDR3 contains 15 residues. Deletions cut 2 bases from V and 4 bases from J, with 14 bases between. The CDR3 loop reads CASSLHRTRGTEAFF. The CDR3 DNA reads as TGTGCCAGCAGCTTACACCGGACCCGGGGCACTGAAGCTTTCTTT.

The gene calls are TRBV24-1 and TRBJ2-1; D not certain. This CDR3 has 12 residues. The germline CDR1 and CDR2 sequences are KGHDR and SFDVKD. Between the trimmed V and J ends, which lost 2 bases and 9 bases, there was a span of 7 bases. The CDR3 DNA reads as TGTGCCACCAGTGATTGGACGTCTGAGCAGTTCTTC. The encoded protein is CATSDWTSEQFF.

In this sample, this clonotype turned up once. This sequence joins TRBV7-9 and TRBJ2-1; 8 nucleotides agree with TRBD1. The germline gives CDR1 SEHNR, CDR2 FQNEAQ (reference sequence). The V segment lost 5 bases and the J segment 4 bases; nucleotides outside the gene matches: 13. The CDR3 is made up of 17 amino acids. The CDR3 loop is CASSARTGIHQYNEQFF. As DNA, the CDR3 is TGTGCCAGCAGCGCCCGGACAGGGATCCACCAATACAATGAGCAGTTCTTC.

This clonotype was counted many times. The V and J genes are TRBV27 and TRBJ1-5, with D tentatively TRBD1 (6 bases). Germline lookup yields CDR1 MNHEY and CDR2 SMNVEV (reference sequence). Trimming left V 3 bases short and J 3 bases short, with 12 bases between. CDR3 length: 15 residues. Written as DNA, the CDR3 is TGTGCCAGCAGTTTGACGGCAGGGGTCAATCAGCCCCAGCATTTT. Translating it yields CASSLTAGVNQPQHF.

About this clonotype itself: One junction end disagrees with the germline gene, perhaps due to a read error. The gene calls are TRBV13 and TRBJ1-1; D remains unclear. Germline lookup yields CDR1 PRHDT and CDR2 FYEKMQ (reference sequence). The CDR3 has 12 amino acids. The chain's CDR3 is CASSVGNREAFF. The CDR3 DNA reads as TGTGCCAGCAGCGTAGGTAACAGAGAAGCTTTCTTT.

The chain couples TRBV6-6 to TRBJ1-1; D is possibly TRBD1 (5 bases). Between the trimmed V and J ends, which lost 7 bases and 0 bases, there was a span of 15 bases. The CDR3 length is 15 residues. Germline V CDR1 and CDR2: MNHNY, SVGAGI (reference sequence). The CDR3 coding sequence is TGTGCCAGCACAGACAGTGTAAGATTGAACACTGAAGCTTTCTTT. Translating it yields CASTDSVRLNTEAFF.

This clonotype is labeled medium-sized (0.01 to 0.1%). The V gene is TRBV20-1, the J gene TRBJ1-2; D gene uncertain. The germline V gene encodes CDR1 DFQATT and CDR2 SNEGSKA (reference sequence). The CDR3 has 9 amino acids. The V gene lost 3 bases and the J gene lost 10 bases, with 6 bases spanning the gap. CDR3 protein: CSARVLYTF. DNA for the CDR3: TGCAGTGCTAGGGTGCTCTACACCTTC.

This clonotype came up a few times. The chain is built from TRBV4-1 and TRBJ1-5; D is ambiguous. Deletions cut 1 base from V and 3 bases from J, with 7 bases between. Germline CDR1 is MGHRA and CDR2 is YSYEKL. This CDR3 spans 14 amino acids. In DNA, the CDR3 is TGCGCCAGCAGCCAAGTGGGCATCAATCAGCCCCAGCATTTT. It codes for CASSQVGINQPQHF.

This clonotype was counted a few times. V usage is TRBV15 and J usage is TRBJ2-1; 11 nucleotides line up with TRBD2. Germline loops: CDR1 LNHNV, CDR2 YYDKDF (reference sequence). The V gene end was trimmed by 1 base and the J gene end by 5 bases; junction bases not matched to a gene: 7. The CDR3 covers 17 residues. In DNA, the CDR3 is TGTGCCACCAGCAGAGGTCGCGGGACTAGCGGAAACAATGAGCAGTTCTTC. It specifies CATSRGRGTSGNNEQFF.

This clonotype has more than one count but fewer than ten. The chain carries TRBV2 and TRBJ2-6; D is possibly TRBD1 (6 bases). Trimming stripped 10 bases from V and 0 bases from J, with 19 bases between. This CDR3 region has 17 residues. Looked up from germline, CDR1 is SNHLY and CDR2 is FYNNEI. DNA for the CDR3: TGTGCCATCCTAGAACAGGGTTTTAGCTCTGGGGCCAACGTCCTGACTTTC. It codes for CAILEQGFSSGANVLTF. Full variable domain (remainder filled in from reference TRBV2 and TRBJ2-6): EPEVTQTPSHQVTQMGQEVILRCVPISNHLYFYWYRQILGQKVEFLVSFYNNEISEKSEIFDDQFSVERPDGSNFTLKIRSTKLEDSAMYFCAILEQGFSSGANVLTFGAGSRLTVL.

In its sample, this clonotype was seen many times. V gene TRBV6-2 or TRBV6-3 combines with J gene TRBJ2-1, with no clear D. The CDR3 is 12 amino acids. Germline CDR1 MNHEY, CDR2 SVGEGT. Trimming cost V 10 bases and J 6 bases, with 13 bases left between them. In DNA, the CDR3 is TGTGCCATTAGCCCGGGCCGCAATGAGCAGTTCTTC. Protein: CAISPGRNEQFF.

In this sample, this clonotype turned up a few times. The DNA for the CDR3 is TGTGCCAGCAGCGTAGTATCCCGCGGGAGAATGGGAAATGAGCAGTTCTTC. Its protein product is CASSVVSRGRMGNEQFF. The chain employs TRBV9 and TRBJ2-1, with TRBD2 identical over 7 bases. CDR1 is SGDLS and CDR2 is YYNGEE in the germline V gene. Trimming cost V 0 bases and J 7 bases; bases outside gene matches: 13. The CDR3 runs 17 residues.

The J gene is TRBJ2-7, the V gene TRBV2; the match to TRBD1 covers 8 bases. J lost 4 bases, V lost 7 bases, and 9 bases had no gene match. Germline CDR1 SNHLY, CDR2 FYNNEI. The CDR3 consists of 14 residues. The CDR3 region has the DNA TGTGCCAGCATCCTTGACAGGGGACATTACGAGCAGTACTTC. Amino acid sequence: CASILDRGHYEQYF.

Many counts were recorded for this clonotype. The V gene is TRBV19, the J gene TRBJ2-1; tentative D call: TRBD2 (5 bases). Germline V CDR1 and CDR2: LNHDA, SQIVND (reference sequence). With 7 bases removed from V and 7 bases from J, the gap between germline ends came to 14 bases. The CDR3 consists of 13 residues. CDR3 in amino acids: CASMGFGENEQFF. In DNA, the CDR3 is TGTGCCAGTATGGGGTTTGGGGAGAATGAGCAGTTCTTC.

This clonotype was found a few times. The CDR3 coding sequence is TGTGCCAGCAGTTTCTCCAGGGAAGGCGAGCAGTACTTC. Its translation: CASSFSREGEQYF. The V and J genes are TRBV27 and TRBJ2-7; perhaps TRBD1 as D (5 bases). This CDR3 has 13 amino acids. Germline V CDR1 and CDR2: MNHEY, SMNVEV (reference sequence). The V and J ends lost 3 bases and 6 bases respectively, with 12 bases between them.

V and J are TRBV29-1 and TRBJ2-1; D call uncertain. The CDR3 contains 12 residues. The germline V gene has CDR1 SQVTM and CDR2 ANQGSEA. V was clipped by 0 bases and J by 2 bases, with 2 bases between them. The CDR3 DNA reads TGCAGCGTTGAAGAAGCCTACAATGAGCAGTTCTTC. Translation gives CSVEEAYNEQFF.

There are many counts of this clonotype. The chain couples TRBV11-2 to TRBJ2-1; 8 positions match TRBD2. The germline V gene encodes CDR1 SGHAT and CDR2 FQNNGV. The CDR3 length is 15 residues. The V gene end was trimmed by 3 bases and the J gene end by 4 bases; junction bases not matched to a gene: 5. CDR3 amino acids: CASSFSGALYNEQFF. The CDR3 nucleotides read TGTGCCAGCAGCTTTAGCGGGGCCCTTTACAATGAGCAGTTCTTC.

This rearrangement joins TRBV4-2 to TRBJ2-3, with D uncertain. The CDR3 extends over 13 amino acids. Germline V gene sequence: CDR1 LGHNA, CDR2 YNFKEQ. Trimming cost V 1 base and J 4 bases, with 6 bases left between them. The CDR3 is CASSQVTSDTQYF. The CDR3 DNA reads TGTGCCAGCAGCCAAGTCACATCAGATACGCAGTATTTT.

V gene TRBV25-1 combines with J gene TRBJ2-5; 7 bases align to TRBD2. The CDR3 length is 14 residues. Germline CDR1 is MGHDK and CDR2 is SYGVNS. Trimming removed 8 bases from V and 5 bases from J; junction bases left unmatched: 11. The CDR3 DNA reads TGTGCCAGCTCCCTGGGAGCGGGATCGGAGACCCAGTACTTC. This gives the protein CASSLGAGSETQYF.

This clonotype is medium-sized in the sample. The V call is TRBV29-1, the J call TRBJ2-7; D unresolved. The CDR3 is 13 residues long. CDR1 is SQVTM and CDR2 is ANQGSEA in the germline V gene. The germline V and J ends were trimmed by 5 bases and 3 bases, with 14 bases remaining between them. CDR3 sequence: CSVLRTNNYEQYF. As DNA, the CDR3 is TGCAGCGTTCTCAGGACGAACAACTACGAGCAGTACTTC.

The chain joins TRBV20-1 to TRBJ1-2; D may be TRBD1 (6 bases). The CDR3 is made up of 15 amino acids. Germline CDR1 reads DFQATT; CDR2 reads SNEGSKA (reference sequence). V lost 3 bases, J lost 8 bases, and 22 bases lay in between. CDR3: CSARSGQLLRWGYTF. CDR3 bases: TGCAGTGCTAGGTCGGGACAACTGTTAAGGTGGGGCTACACCTTC.

There are many counts of this clonotype. The genes are TRBV29-1 and TRBJ1-2; D is undetermined. V shed 3 bases and J shed 1 base, with 6 bases lying between them. The CDR3 extends over 12 amino acids. From germline, CDR1 is SQVTM and CDR2 ANQGSEA. DNA for the CDR3: TGCAGCGTTGAGTCGGATAACTATGGCTACACCTTC. Translated, it gives CSVESDNYGYTF. The entire variable domain, with the rest obtained from reference TRBV29-1 and TRBJ1-2, is as follows: SAVISQKPSRDICQRGTSLTIQCQVDSQVTMMFWYRQQPGQSLTLIATANQGSEATYESGFVIDKFPISRPNLTFSTLTVSNMSPEDSSIYLCSVESDNYGYTFGSGTRLTVV.